The 6 T cell receptor beta chains below come from one sample, sequenced in a study of blood T cell repertoires in COVID-19. Data came from immunoSEQ multiplex PCR; TCRdb stores just in-frame clones and leaves some out. Seen here are 300,000 to 500,000 clones, around 87% observed once, and the top ten hold 0.9% to 1%. The sample consisted of PBMCs or T cells enriched from blood (not recorded which). The origin of the receptors is a woman in her thirties with acute COVID-19.

The genes are TRBV6-5 and TRBJ2-6, with a tentative D call TRBD2 (5 bases). CDR3 length equals 15 residues. Trimming took off 9 bases at V and 0 bases at J, with 12 bases between the two ends. Germline lookup yields CDR1 MNHEY and CDR2 SVGAGI. The CDR3 region has the DNA TGTGCCAGTCAGAGGGTCCCCTCTGGGGCCAACGTCCTGACTTTC. Encoded protein: CASQRVPSGANVLTF.

The gene calls are TRBV19 and TRBJ2-2; weak D call: TRBD2 (5 bases). The CDR3 totals 14 residues. Trimming left V 4 bases short and J 7 bases short, with 13 bases between. Germline CDR1 reads LNHDA; CDR2 reads SQIVND (reference sequence). Here the CDR3 DNA reads TGTGCCAGTAGTACCGCAGGAGGCAGCGGGGAGCTGTTTTTT. It encodes CASSTAGGSGELFF.

The rearrangement uses TRBV4-3 and TRBJ2-1, with D maybe TRBD2 (7 bases). V lost 3 bases, J lost 6 bases, and 21 bases lay in between. In germline, CDR1 is LGHNA, CDR2 YSLEER. The CDR3 loop spans 17 amino acids. The CDR3, as DNA: TGCGCCAGCAGCCAGGCCTTTGGGGGGGCGCCCCCCAATGAGCAGTTCTTC. It translates to CASSQAFGGAPPNEQFF.

The chain recombines TRBV5-3 with TRBJ2-1, with 12 bases aligning to TRBD2. TRBV5-3 is reported as an ORF; its role is uncertain. Trimming took 5 bases from V and 8 from J; bases not matched to a gene: 2. This CDR3 spans 13 amino acids. The CDR3 region has the DNA TGTGCCAGAAGACGGACTAGCGGGGATGAGCAGTTCTTC. This sequence encodes CARRRTSGDEQFF.

This clone has only one observation. This chain connects TRBV5-1 to TRBJ1-1, with 8 bases identical to TRBD1. J lost 0 bases, V lost 0 bases, and 10 bases had no gene match. CDR1 is SGHRS and CDR2 is YFSETQ in the germline V gene. The CDR3 totals 18 residues. DNA of the CDR3: TGCGCCAGCAGCTTGGCCGGGCGGACAGGGAACATGAACACTGAAGCTTTCTTT. This codes for CASSLAGRTGNMNTEAFF.

The chain couples TRBV11-2 to TRBJ1-6, with D perhaps matching TRBD1 (5 bases). The CDR3 extends over 16 amino acids. The germline V and J ends were trimmed by 7 bases and 0 bases, with 13 bases remaining between them. From germline, CDR1 is SGHAT and CDR2 FQNNGV. This CDR3 reads CASIPDSNSYNSPLHF. The CDR3 DNA reads as TGTGCCAGCATCCCTGACAGCAACTCCTATAATTCACCCCTCCACTTT.